One sample yielded the 15 T cell receptor beta chains listed below, sequenced in a study of chemoradiotherapy in HPV16-positive cancers. The data were produced by immunoSEQ multiplex PCR, yet TCRdb's version contains in-frame clones alone and is incomplete. This table has about 2,700 clones, approximately 88% appearing once. Sequencing used tumor tissue, obtained from a patient who underwent chemoradiotherapy. These receptors were obtained from a human donor with HPV-associated anogenital cancer.

The V call is TRBV5-5, the J call TRBJ1-1, with D hard to call. This CDR3 contains 13 residues. Germline V gene sequence: CDR1 SGHKS, CDR2 YYEKEE (reference sequence). With 1 base removed from V and 3 bases from J, the gap between germline ends came to 7 bases. Here the CDR3 DNA reads TGTGCCAGCAGCTTGACGGTGGACACTGAAGCTTTCTTT. This sequence encodes CASSLTVDTEAFF. The variable domain in full, completed from reference TRBV5-5 and TRBJ1-1, reads DAGVTQSPTHLIKTRGQQVTLRCSPISGHKSVSWYQQVLGQGPQFIFQYYEKEERGRGNFPDRFSARQFPNYSSELNVNALLLGDSALYLCASSLTVDTEAFFGQGTRLTVV.

This clone has just one count. This chain links TRBV7-2 with TRBJ2-7; unclear D gene. This CDR3 spans 13 amino acids. The germline V gene has CDR1 SGHTA and CDR2 FQGNSA. V lost 5 bases and J lost 3, with 11 bases in between. The CDR3 sequence is CASSLTWSYEQYF. The CDR3 bases are TGTGCCAGCAGCCTTACTTGGAGCTACGAGCAGTACTTC.

This chain links TRBV6-5 with TRBJ1-2; the D gene is possibly TRBD1 (6 bases). V gave up 5 bases and J gave up 7 bases, with 11 bases separating them. This CDR3 has 12 amino acids. The germline CDR1 and CDR2 sequences are MNHEY and SVGAGI. The CDR3 region has the DNA TGTGCCAGCAGTAAAAGGGGGGGTGGCTACACCTTC. This translates into CASSKRGGGYTF.

This clone was picked up a small number of times. CDR3: CASSTSLAGGGEQYF. The CDR3 DNA sequence: TGTGCCAGTAGTACGTCTCTAGCGGGAGGTGGCGAGCAGTACTTC. The rearrangement links TRBV19 to TRBJ2-7; TRBD2 aligns across 11 bases. J gave up 6 bases and V 4 bases, and 8 bases lay outside the gene matches. CDR1 is LNHDA, CDR2 SQIVND, per germline (reference sequence). The CDR3 sequence is 15 residues long.

The chain employs TRBV6-6 and TRBJ2-1; weak D call: TRBD2 (6 bases). V dropped 2 bases and J dropped 6 bases, with 11 bases sitting between them. This CDR3 is 14 amino acids long. Germline CDR1 MNHNY, CDR2 SVGAGI (reference sequence). This CDR3 reads CASSYGAGSNEQFF. The DNA for the CDR3 is TGTGCCAGCAGTTACGGTGCGGGGAGCAATGAGCAGTTCTTC.

This clone showed up just a few times. CDR3 amino acids: CASSLGVGGAPNEQYF. The CDR3 DNA follows: TGCGCCAGCAGCCTCGGGGTCGGAGGGGCGCCTAATGAGCAGTACTTC. The chain combines TRBV5-1 with TRBJ2-7, with a tentative D call TRBD2 (6 bases). The CDR3 has 16 amino acids. The germline gives CDR1 SGHRS, CDR2 YFSETQ. Trimming cost V 4 bases and J 7 bases, with 24 bases left between them.

This clone appeared once. The chain joins TRBV5-4 to TRBJ2-3; D perhaps matches TRBD2 (6 bases). Germline V CDR1 and CDR2: SGHNT, YYREEE (reference sequence). V was clipped by 7 bases and J by 5 bases, with 17 bases between them. The CDR3 totals 14 residues. DNA for the CDR3: TGTGCCAGCCGAGGGGACTCCCGGGGAGATACGCAGTATTTT. It encodes CASRGDSRGDTQYF.

J is TRBJ1-6 and V is TRBV19; possible D gene TRBD1, 5 bases. Germline CDR1 and CDR2: LNHDA and SQIVND (reference sequence). The CDR3 covers 12 residues. Trimming removed 3 bases at V and 10 bases at J, with 7 bases between. DNA of the CDR3: TGTGCCAGTAGTATCGGGGGGTCACCCCTCCACTTT. Protein: CASSIGGSPLHF.

This chain uses TRBV9 with TRBJ2-1; weak D call: TRBD2 (5 bases). CDR1 and CDR2 (germline): SGDLS, YYNGEE. V was shortened by 2 bases and J by 5 bases, with 11 bases between the two germline ends. The CDR3 sequence is 14 residues long. CDR3 in amino acids: CASSVTSSDNEQFF. The CDR3 region has the DNA TGTGCCAGCAGCGTTACTAGTTCCGACAATGAGCAGTTCTTC.

The chain links TRBV30 to TRBJ2-1, with TRBD2 identical over 9 bases. The V segment lost 2 bases and the J segment 7 bases; nucleotides outside the gene matches: 9. Germline-derived CDR1 and CDR2 are GTSNPN and SVGIG (reference sequence). The CDR3 consists of 15 residues. CDR3 region: CAWSLGGRALNEQFF. CDR3 bases: TGTGCCTGGAGTCTGGGCGGGAGGGCCCTTAATGAGCAGTTCTTC.

The table lists this clone with a count of one. The chain combines TRBV18 with TRBJ1-4; no definite D call. The V end was cut by 6 bases, the J end by 5 bases, with 10 bases between. CDR1 and CDR2 from the germline V gene are KGHSH and LQKENI. The CDR3 contains 13 residues. CDR3 nucleotides: TGTGCCAGCTCCGCCCACCTCAATGAAAAACTGTTTTTT. This sequence encodes CASSAHLNEKLFF.

DNA of the CDR3: TGTGCCAGCAGGGCGGGACAGGGGGCGAGGGATACGCAGTATTTT. Protein sequence: CASRAGQGARDTQYF. The chain joins TRBV6-5 to TRBJ2-3, with 12 bases identical to TRBD1. Germline CDR1 is MNHEY and CDR2 is SVGAGI. The V and J ends lost 6 bases and 6 bases, in that order; junction bases with no gene match: 7. This CDR3 comprises 15 residues.

The chain employs TRBV30 and TRBJ2-1; D perhaps matches TRBD1 (5 bases). The CDR3 is 14 residues long. V was pared by 0 bases and J by 8 bases, with 14 bases between. Germline-derived CDR1 and CDR2 are GTSNPN and SVGIG (reference sequence). In DNA form, the CDR3 reads TGTGCCTGGAGTGTATTAGTTAGGGGCTATGAGCAGTTCTTC. Translating gives CAWSVLVRGYEQFF.

The V and J genes are TRBV27 and TRBJ1-2; 8 nucleotides align to TRBD1. This CDR3 spans 16 amino acids. CDR1 MNHEY and CDR2 SMNVEV come from the germline V gene (reference sequence). Trimming at V came to 0 bases and at J to 7 bases, leaving 10 bases not matched to a gene. The CDR3 protein is CASSLSQGAKYSGYTF. Written as DNA, the CDR3 is TGTGCCAGCAGTTTATCCCAGGGGGCTAAATATTCTGGCTACACCTTC.

The V call is TRBV5-6, the J call TRBJ2-7, with D uncertain. V was pared by 0 bases and J by 2 bases, with 9 bases between. The CDR3 sequence is 14 residues long. Germline V gene sequence: CDR1 SGHDT, CDR2 YYEEEE. This CDR3 reads CASSLARKPYEQYF. DNA of the CDR3: TGTGCCAGCAGCTTGGCCCGTAAACCCTACGAGCAGTACTTC.